This TCR beta chain was observed in a study of graft-versus-host responses after intestinal transplantation. Study at large: Isolated intestinal, liver-intestinal, or multivisceral transplants had been given to the recipients. Once they had received anti-thymocyte globulin induction, all recipients took tacrolimus and steroids for approximately 3 years.

A remark on this clone: Its antigen is as yet unknown.

General observations from the study: Early post-transplant HvG declines were associated with peak circulating GvH clone levels. Detected in recipient marrow were GvH clones, some of which were first observed in ileum or blood.

Method: immunoSEQ multiplex PCR; TCRdb's copy keeps in-frame clones and lacks some. The sample records tens of thousands of clones, less than 90% being singletons. Germline assignment: CDR1 MNHEY and CDR2 SMNVEV (reference sequence). CDR3 size: 16 residues. V was shortened by 5 bases and J by 0 bases, with 14 bases between the two germline ends. The sequenced sample was unstimulated CD8+ T cells sorted from spleen or lymph node cells, obtained before intestinal transplant. The sequence came from a human donor who received an intestinal transplant. J is TRBJ1-3 and V is TRBV27; unclear D gene. This CDR3 reads CASSPLAGSSGNTIYF. The CDR3 region has the DNA TGTGCCAGCAGTCCCTTGGCGGGGAGCTCTGGAAACACCATATATTTT.